This T cell receptor (beta chain) was sequenced in a study of blood T cell repertoires in COVID-19 (dated by TCRdb to 2020 to 2021). In the study overall: Collaborator samples came from the United States, Italy and Spain and covered acute and convalescent phases of COVID-19. The material from the prospective study consisted of cDNA or gDNA derived from T cells, B-cell-depleted T cells, or PBMCs. The dataset comprised deeply sampled blood TCRbeta repertoires from subjects exposed to, actively infected with, or recovered from COVID-19. The repertoires were made available in a free public database intended to serve as a resource for research on the immune response to SARS-CoV-2. Samples were obtained from the ongoing ImmuneRACE study (first 160 participants) and from about 1,300 subjects provided by 6 global collaborators. A de-identified subject ID, COVID-19 status, age in years and sex were almost always included in the sample metadata. Where HLA class I and class II types were available, the types were taken from metadata supplied by the sample provider, not from assay-based typing.

The immunoSEQ Assay, a bias-controlled multiplex PCR, was used to amplify TCRbeta CDR3 regions from genomic DNA. The original methods were these. Within the assay, amplification of reference gene primers was used to estimate how many nucleated cells each sample contained. To quantify the absolute abundance of each unique TCRbeta CDR3 rearrangement, sequence reads were collapsed and filtered. Productive Simpson clonality was computed per sample as the square root of Simpson's diversity index over productive rearrangements. The clones in this table, taken by TCRdb from immuneACCESS, are in-frame only. Not every clone is retained; where verified, under half of the shortfall comes from an unresolved V gene, and the cause of the rest is unknown. The V and J calls and the clone size are those of that table, but D and trimming were determined from the DNA. The sample yields about 240,000 clones; about 86% were counted once. Clones ranked in the top ten supply about a tenth of the sample.

In Seattle, one collaborating source enrolled patients while the infection was active and tracked those patients longitudinally over the course of disease. Whole blood was collected in K2EDTA tubes by collaborating institutions according to the institutions' own protocols. Collaborator samples were shipped for TCRbeta analysis as frozen whole blood, isolated PBMCs, or DNA extracted from either sample type. The CDR1 and CDR2 encoded by the germline V gene are SGHDT and YYEEEE. CDR3 length: 14 amino acids, cysteine to phenylalanine. The entry retains the CDR3 DNA only, 42 bases that are in frame from base 1. Cut back by 2 bases and 3 bases, the V and J ends lie 12 bases apart. Paper-wide results and their limitations: How much clinical and demographic metadata was included differed by source and by participant, and the metadata was provided uncurated.

Only a few counts were recorded for this clone. Its antigen target is currently unknown. Within one base of it there is no much larger clone, and no base qualities were kept. The rearranged chain carries TRBV5-6 and TRBJ2-7; D gene: possibly TRBD1, on 6 matching bases. The source material was peripheral blood. This clonotype was sampled from a woman in her fifties or sixties with COVID-19, enrolled during active disease. The sequence in DNA is TGTGCCAGCAGCTTCGGACAGCGACGCTACGAGCAGTACTTC. The translation is CASSFGQRRYEQYF.